Listed below are T cell receptor beta chains from one sample, sequenced in a study of cytomegalovirus exposure and HLA in healthy donors. TCRdb's table, derived via immunoSEQ multiplex PCR, lists solely in-frame clones and lacks some. This sample contains 150,000 to 250,000 clones. Sample: PBMCs. These TCRs come from a boy aged 5-17 years in good health and CMV-seronegative. Each CDR3 is given with its conserved first and last residue. Fields, in order: V gene, D gene, J gene, CDR3 protein, CDR3 DNA. A D gene is named only where the DNA matches it firmly.

TRBV30	TRBD2	TRBJ2-7	CAWSATSEGYEQYF	TGTGCCTGGAGTGCCACTAGCGAGGGCTACGAGCAGTACTTC
TRBV28	.	TRBJ2-6	CASEPTSWVGLSSGANVLTF	TGTGCCAGCGAACCCACTTCCTGGGTCGGACTTAGCTCTGGGGCCAACGTCCTGACTTTC
TRBV7-3	TRBD1	TRBJ2-6	CASSLRGPGANVLTF	TGTGCCAGCAGCCTCAGGGGGCCTGGGGCCAACGTCCTGACTTTC
TRBV7-9	.	TRBJ1-2	CASSSQGIVGYGYTF	TGTGCCAGCAGCTCACAGGGAATAGTGGGCTATGGCTACACCTTC
TRBV15	.	TRBJ2-3	CATGSVTDRVTDTQYF	TGTGCCACCGGGAGCGTGACTGATCGGGTCACAGATACGCAGTATTTT
TRBV7-8	TRBD1	TRBJ2-7	CASSLLDRGTGSSYEQYF	TGTGCCAGCAGCTTACTTGATCGTGGGACAGGGAGCTCCTACGAGCAGTACTTC
TRBV21-1	.	TRBJ2-7	CASRFRRDRDDEQYF	TGTGCCAGCCGCTTCCGCCGGGACAGGGATGACGAGCAGTACTTC
TRBV5-4	.	TRBJ2-1	CASSLLQAGNNEQFF	TGTGCCAGCAGCTTGCTACAGGCGGGGAACAATGAGCAGTTCTTC
TRBV5-1	.	TRBJ1-2	CASSLESANYGYTF	TGCGCCAGCAGCTTGGAGTCGGCTAACTATGGCTACACCTTC
TRBV9	TRBD1	TRBJ1-1	CASSLSRQGNTEAFF	TGTGCCAGCAGCCTCAGCCGACAGGGGAACACTGAAGCTTTCTTT
TRBV5-1	.	TRBJ1-1	CASSLVIGATEAFF	TGCGCCAGCAGCTTGGTAATAGGGGCCACTGAAGCTTTCTTT
TRBV6-6	TRBD1	TRBJ2-5	CASGGGGGTGTQYF	TGTGCCAGCGGAGGAGGCGGAGGGACAGGGACCCAGTACTTC
TRBV9	.	TRBJ1-3	CASSPTGHTGGRTIYF	TGTGCCAGCAGCCCGACAGGACATACGGGGGGGAGAACCATATATTTT
TRBV5-8	TRBD1	TRBJ1-1	CASSFGQGRTEAFF	TGTGCCAGCAGCTTTGGACAGGGAAGGACTGAAGCTTTCTTT
TRBV27	TRBD1	TRBJ2-1	CACSGTEYSEQFF	TGTGCCTGCTCCGGGACAGAATACAGTGAGCAGTTCTTC
TRBV11-2	.	TRBJ2-7	CASSLGGLPGEQYF	TGTGCCAGCAGCTTAGGGGGGCTCCCAGGCGAGCAGTACTTC
TRBV10-1	.	TRBJ2-2	CASGQLGTGELFF	TGCGCCAGTGGACAGTTAGGGACCGGGGAGCTGTTTTTT
TRBV7-9	.	TRBJ1-1	CASSAGDRLNTEAFF	TGTGCCAGCAGCGCTGGAGACAGGTTGAACACTGAAGCTTTCTTT
TRBV11-2	TRBD1	TRBJ1-2	CASSLRSGGLEGYTF	TGTGCCAGCAGCTTAAGGTCAGGGGGATTGGAAGGCTACACCTTC
TRBV11-2	TRBD2	TRBJ2-5	CASIRTSGGGTQYF	TGTGCCAGCATTCGGACTAGCGGGGGAGGTACCCAGTACTTC
TRBV6-4	TRBD1	TRBJ1-2	CASSRTGSDGYTF	TGTGCCAGCAGTCGGACAGGTTCGGATGGCTACACCTTC
TRBV11-1	.	TRBJ2-7	CASSSLGRTLHEQYF	TGTGCCAGCAGCTCCTTGGGGAGGACCCTCCACGAGCAGTACTTC
TRBV5-4	.	TRBJ1-3	CASSLEAGFSGNTIYF	TGTGCCAGCAGCTTGGAGGCAGGCTTCTCTGGAAACACCATATATTTT
TRBV18	TRBD1	TRBJ2-3	CASSPNRGTDTQYF	TGTGCCAGCTCACCAAACAGGGGAACAGATACGCAGTATTTT
TRBV11-2	.	TRBJ1-1	CASGQWAQNTEAFF	TGTGCCAGCGGCCAATGGGCCCAGAACACTGAAGCTTTCTTT